This T cell receptor (beta chain) was captured by sequencing in a study of breast tumors, draining lymph nodes, adjacent tissues. General study results and limits: Tumor T cell lymph node origin was a supported hypothesis, not proven.

TCRdb passed the multiplex PCR reads through MiXCR, listing each CDR3 protein once. The table includes 120,000 or so distinct CDR3 sequences, 20% detected once. Axillary draining lymph nodes of breast cancer patients supplied the node samples. There are 16 residues in the CDR3. Germline loops: CDR1 LGHNA, CDR2 YNFKEQ. V lost 3 bases, J lost 3 bases, and 7 bases stayed unmatched. Of note for this clonotype: Its antigen remains unidentified. This may come from a read error, since a much larger clone is one base off.

This sequence originates from a female donor with breast cancer. Some clones in this sample may be carry-over from other donors' samples. Sequenced sample: axillary lymph node tissue. The chain is built from TRBV4-2 and TRBJ2-2; 7 positions match TRBD1. This chain's CDR3 is CASSQQTTGYTGELFF. The CDR3, as DNA: TGTGCCAGCAGCCAGCAAACGACAGGGTACACCGGGGAGCTGTTTTTT.